The source of this T cell receptor beta chain is a study of CD8+ T cells in alopecia areata. Study results and caveats: Patients shared TCRs less clearly than mice did, possibly owing to HLA.

Germline-derived CDR1 and CDR2 are LGHNA and YNFKEQ. V was clipped by 1 base and J by 1 base, with 16 bases between them. The CDR3 covers 17 residues. cDNA serving as the sequencing template came from extracted, reverse transcribed RNA. Sequencing used immunoSEQ multiplex PCR; TCRdb keeps in-frame clones, though not all of them. The sample lists around 120,000 clones, 30% to 40% occurring once. As for this clone: The antigen is unknown.

V usage is TRBV4-2 and J usage is TRBJ2-5, with D maybe TRBD1 (5 bases). The sequencing sample was made of CD4+ T cells sorted from blood. The sequence came from a human donor with alopecia areata. The CDR3 DNA is TGTGCCAGCAGCCAAGCACCAGGTGGAAGGGGCCAAGAGACCCAGTACTTC. Translation gives CASSQAPGGRGQETQYF.